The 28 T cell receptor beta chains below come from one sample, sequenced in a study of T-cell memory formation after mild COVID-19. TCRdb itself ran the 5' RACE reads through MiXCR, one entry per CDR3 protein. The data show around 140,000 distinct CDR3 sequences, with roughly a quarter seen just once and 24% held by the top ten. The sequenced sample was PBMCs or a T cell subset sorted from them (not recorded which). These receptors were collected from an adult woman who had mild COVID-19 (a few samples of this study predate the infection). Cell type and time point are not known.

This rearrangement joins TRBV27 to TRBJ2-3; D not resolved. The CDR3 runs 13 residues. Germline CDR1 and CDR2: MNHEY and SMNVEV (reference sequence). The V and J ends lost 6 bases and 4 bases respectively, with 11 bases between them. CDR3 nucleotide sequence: TGTGCCAGCAGAAGCATGTCCCCAGATACGCAGTATTTT. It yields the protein CASRSMSPDTQYF.

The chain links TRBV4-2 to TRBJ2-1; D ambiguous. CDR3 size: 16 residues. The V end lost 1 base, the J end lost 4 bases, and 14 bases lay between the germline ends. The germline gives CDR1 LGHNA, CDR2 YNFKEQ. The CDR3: CASSQVASLVYNEQFF. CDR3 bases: TGTGCCAGCAGCCAAGTTGCATCTCTGGTTTACAATGAGCAGTTCTTC.

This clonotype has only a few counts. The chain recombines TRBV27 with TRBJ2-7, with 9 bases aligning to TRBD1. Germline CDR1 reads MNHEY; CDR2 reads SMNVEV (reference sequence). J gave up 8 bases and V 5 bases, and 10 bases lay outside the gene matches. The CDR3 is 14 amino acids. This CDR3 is CASSSWDRELKQYF. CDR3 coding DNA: TGTGCCAGCAGTAGCTGGGACAGGGAGTTGAAGCAGTACTTC.

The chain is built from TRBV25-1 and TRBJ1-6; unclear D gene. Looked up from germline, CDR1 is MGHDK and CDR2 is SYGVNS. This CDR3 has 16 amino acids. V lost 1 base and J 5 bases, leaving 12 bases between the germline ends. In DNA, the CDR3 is TGTGCCAGCAGTGAATGGACGGGTGTCCATAATTCACCCCTCCACTTT. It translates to CASSEWTGVHNSPLHF.

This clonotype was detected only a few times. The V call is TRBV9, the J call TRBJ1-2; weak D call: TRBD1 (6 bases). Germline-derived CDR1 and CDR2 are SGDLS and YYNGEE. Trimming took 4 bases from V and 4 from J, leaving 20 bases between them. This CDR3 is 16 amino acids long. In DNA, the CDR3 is TGTGCCAGCAGCCAAACCTACAGGGATGGAATCTATGGCTACACCTTC. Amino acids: CASSQTYRDGIYGYTF.

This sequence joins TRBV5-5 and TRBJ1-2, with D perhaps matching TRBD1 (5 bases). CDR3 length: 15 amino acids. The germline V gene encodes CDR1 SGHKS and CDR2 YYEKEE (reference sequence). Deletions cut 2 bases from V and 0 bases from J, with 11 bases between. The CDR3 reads CASSFGDASNYGYTF. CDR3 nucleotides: TGTGCCAGCAGCTTCGGGGACGCTTCTAACTATGGCTACACCTTC.

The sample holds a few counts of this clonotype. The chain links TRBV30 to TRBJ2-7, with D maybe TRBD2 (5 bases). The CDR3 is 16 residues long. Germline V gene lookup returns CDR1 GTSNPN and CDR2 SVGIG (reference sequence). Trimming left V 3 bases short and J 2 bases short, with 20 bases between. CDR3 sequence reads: CAWRGTLSGLTYEQYF. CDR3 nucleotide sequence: TGTGCCTGGAGGGGAACCCTAAGCGGCTTAACCTACGAGCAGTACTTC.

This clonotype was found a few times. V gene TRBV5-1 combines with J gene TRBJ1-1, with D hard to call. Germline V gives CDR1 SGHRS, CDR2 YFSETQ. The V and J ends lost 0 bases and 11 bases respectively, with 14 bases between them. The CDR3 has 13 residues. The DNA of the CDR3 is TGCGCCAGCAGCTTGGCGTCGGCGGGGTTGGCTTTCTTT. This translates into CASSLASAGLAFF.

The CDR3 DNA follows: TGCAGTGCTTCCCCATGGGACTCGAGCTCCTACAATGAGCAGTTCTTC. Amino acid sequence: CSASPWDSSSYNEQFF. The rearrangement links TRBV20-1 to TRBJ2-1; D possibly corresponds to TRBD2 (6 bases). CDR1 and CDR2 from the germline V gene are DFQATT and SNEGSKA (reference sequence). V dropped 5 bases and J dropped 0 bases, with 17 bases sitting between them. This CDR3 has 16 amino acids.

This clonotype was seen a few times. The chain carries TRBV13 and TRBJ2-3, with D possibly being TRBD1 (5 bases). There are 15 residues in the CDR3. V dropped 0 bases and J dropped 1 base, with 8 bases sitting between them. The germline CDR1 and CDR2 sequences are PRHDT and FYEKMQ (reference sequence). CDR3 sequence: CASSLGQARTDTQYF. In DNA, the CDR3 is TGTGCCAGCAGCTTAGGACAGGCCCGCACAGATACGCAGTATTTT.

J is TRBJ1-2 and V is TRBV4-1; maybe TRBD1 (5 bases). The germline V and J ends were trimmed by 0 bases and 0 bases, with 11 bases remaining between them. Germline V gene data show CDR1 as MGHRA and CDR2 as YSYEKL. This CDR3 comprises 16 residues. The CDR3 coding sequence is TGCGCCAGCAGCCAAGAGGGGGTACTAACTAACTATGGCTACACCTTC. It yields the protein CASSQEGVLTNYGYTF.

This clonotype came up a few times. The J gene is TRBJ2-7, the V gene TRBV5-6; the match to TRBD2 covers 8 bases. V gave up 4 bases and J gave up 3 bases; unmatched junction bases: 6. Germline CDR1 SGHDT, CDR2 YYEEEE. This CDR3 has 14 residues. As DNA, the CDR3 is TGTGCCAGCAGCCGGACGGGGGGGTTCTACGAGCAGTACTTC. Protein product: CASSRTGGFYEQYF.

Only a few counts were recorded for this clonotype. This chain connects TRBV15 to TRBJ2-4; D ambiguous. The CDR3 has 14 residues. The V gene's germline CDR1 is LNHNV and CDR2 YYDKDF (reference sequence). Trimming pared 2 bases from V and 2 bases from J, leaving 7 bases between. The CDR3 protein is CATSRSESKNIQYF. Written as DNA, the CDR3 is TGTGCCACCAGCAGAAGTGAGTCCAAAAACATTCAGTACTTC.

The CDR3 bases are TGTGCCAGCAGCTTAGAGTCAGGAAGAGCTTTCTTT. Its protein is CASSLESGRAFF. V gene TRBV7-8 combines with J gene TRBJ1-1; D unresolved. From germline, CDR1 is SGHVS and CDR2 FQNEAQ. Trimming took off 1 base at V and 10 bases at J, with 10 bases between the two ends. This CDR3 has 12 residues.

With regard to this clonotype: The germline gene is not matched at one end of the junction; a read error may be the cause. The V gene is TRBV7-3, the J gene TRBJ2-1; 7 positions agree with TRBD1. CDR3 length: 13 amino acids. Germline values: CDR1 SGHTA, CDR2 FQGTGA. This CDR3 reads CASSLGRGNGQFF. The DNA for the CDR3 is TGTGCCAGCAGCTTAGGCAGGGGGAATGGGCAGTTCTTC.

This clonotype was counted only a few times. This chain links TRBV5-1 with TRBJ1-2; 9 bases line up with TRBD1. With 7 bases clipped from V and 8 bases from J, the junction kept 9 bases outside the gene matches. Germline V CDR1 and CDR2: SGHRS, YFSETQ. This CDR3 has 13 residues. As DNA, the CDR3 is TGCGCCAGCGATCCCACAGGGGGCAACGGCTACACCTTC. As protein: CASDPTGGNGYTF.

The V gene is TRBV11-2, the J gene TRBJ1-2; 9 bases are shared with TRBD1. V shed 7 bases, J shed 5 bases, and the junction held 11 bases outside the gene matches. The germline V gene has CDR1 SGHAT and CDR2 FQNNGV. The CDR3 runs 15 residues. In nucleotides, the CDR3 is TGTGCCAGCATCTCGATGCGACAGGGGGTTTATGGCTACACCTTC. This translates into CASISMRQGVYGYTF.

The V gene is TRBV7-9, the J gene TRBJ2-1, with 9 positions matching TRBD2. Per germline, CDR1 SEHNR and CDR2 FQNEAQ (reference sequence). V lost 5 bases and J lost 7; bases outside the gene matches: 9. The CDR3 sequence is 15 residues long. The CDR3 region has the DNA TGTGCCAGCAGCACGGGACTAGCATGGGATAATGAGCAGTTCTTC. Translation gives CASSTGLAWDNEQFF. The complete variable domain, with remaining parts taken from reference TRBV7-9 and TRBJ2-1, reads DTGVSQNPRHKITKRGQNVTFRCDPISEHNRLYWYRQTLGQGPEFLTYFQNEAQLEKSRLLSDRFSAERPKGSFSTLEIQRTEQGDSAMYLCASSTGLAWDNEQFFGPGTRLTVL.

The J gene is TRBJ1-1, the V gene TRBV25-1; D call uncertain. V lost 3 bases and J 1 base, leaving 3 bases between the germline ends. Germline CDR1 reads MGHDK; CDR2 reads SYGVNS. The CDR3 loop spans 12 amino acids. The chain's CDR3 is CASSEPNTEAFF. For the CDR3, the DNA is TGTGCCAGCAGTGAGCCGAACACTGAAGCTTTCTTT.

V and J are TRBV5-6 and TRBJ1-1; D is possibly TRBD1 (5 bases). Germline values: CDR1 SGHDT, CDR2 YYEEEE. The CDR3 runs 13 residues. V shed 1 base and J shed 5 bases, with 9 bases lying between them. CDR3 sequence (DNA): TGTGCCAGCAGCTTGCAGGGCAAGACTGAAGCTTTCTTT. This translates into CASSLQGKTEAFF.

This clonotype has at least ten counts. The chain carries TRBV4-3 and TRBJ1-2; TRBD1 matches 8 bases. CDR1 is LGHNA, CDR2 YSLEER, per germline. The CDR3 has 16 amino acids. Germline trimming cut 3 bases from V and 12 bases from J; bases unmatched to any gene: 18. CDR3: CASSHSSGQGGIEHTF. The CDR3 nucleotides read TGCGCCAGCAGCCACTCCTCAGGACAGGGCGGAATAGAGCACACCTTC.

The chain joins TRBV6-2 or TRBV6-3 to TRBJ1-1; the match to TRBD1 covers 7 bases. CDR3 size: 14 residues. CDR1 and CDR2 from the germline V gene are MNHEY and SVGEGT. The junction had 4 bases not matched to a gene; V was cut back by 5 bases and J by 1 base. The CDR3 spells CASSINRGNTEAFF. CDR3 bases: TGTGCCAGCAGTATCAACAGGGGGAACACTGAAGCTTTCTTT.

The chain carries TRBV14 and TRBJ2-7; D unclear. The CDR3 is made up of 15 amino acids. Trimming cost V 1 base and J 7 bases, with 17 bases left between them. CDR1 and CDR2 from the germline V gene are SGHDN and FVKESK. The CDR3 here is CASSQVGFPSEEQYF. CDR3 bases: TGTGCCAGCAGCCAAGTCGGTTTTCCTTCGGAAGAGCAGTACTTC.

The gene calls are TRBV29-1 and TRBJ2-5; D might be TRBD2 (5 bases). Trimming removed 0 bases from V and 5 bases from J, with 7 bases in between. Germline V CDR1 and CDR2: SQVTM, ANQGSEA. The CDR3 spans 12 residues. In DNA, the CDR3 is TGCAGCGTTGAAGATGAGCGGGAGACCCAGTACTTC. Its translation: CSVEDERETQYF.

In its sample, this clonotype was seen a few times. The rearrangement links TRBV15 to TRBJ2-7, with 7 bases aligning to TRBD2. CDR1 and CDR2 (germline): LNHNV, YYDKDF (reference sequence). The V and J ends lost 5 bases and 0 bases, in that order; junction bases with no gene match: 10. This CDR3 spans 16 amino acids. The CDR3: CATSPYLGGSSYEQYF. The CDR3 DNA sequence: TGTGCCACCAGCCCTTATTTAGGCGGGAGCTCCTACGAGCAGTACTTC. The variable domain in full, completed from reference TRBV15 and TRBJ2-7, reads DAMVIQNPRYQVTQFGKPVTLSCSQTLNHNVMYWYQQKSSQAPKLLFHYYDKDFNNEADTPDNFQSRRPNTSFCFLDIRSPGLGDTAMYLCATSPYLGGSSYEQYFGPGTRLTVT.

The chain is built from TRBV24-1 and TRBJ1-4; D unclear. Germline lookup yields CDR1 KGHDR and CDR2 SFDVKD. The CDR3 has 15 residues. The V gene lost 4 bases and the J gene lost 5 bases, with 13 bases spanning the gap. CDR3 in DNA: TGTGCCACCAGTGACCCGGGATCTAACAATGAAAAACTGTTTTTT. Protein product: CATSDPGSNNEKLFF.

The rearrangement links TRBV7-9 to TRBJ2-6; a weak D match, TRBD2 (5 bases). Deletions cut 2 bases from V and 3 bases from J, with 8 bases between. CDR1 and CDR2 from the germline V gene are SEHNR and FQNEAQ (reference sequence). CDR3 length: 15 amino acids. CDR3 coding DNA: TGTGCCAGCAGCTTACCGGGAAGTGGGGCCAACGTCCTGACTTTC. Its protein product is CASSLPGSGANVLTF.

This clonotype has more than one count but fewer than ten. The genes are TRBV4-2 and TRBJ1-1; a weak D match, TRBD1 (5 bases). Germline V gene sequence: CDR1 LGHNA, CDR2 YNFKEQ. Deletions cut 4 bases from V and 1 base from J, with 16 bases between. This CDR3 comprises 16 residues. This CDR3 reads CASSPEEGMRNTEAFF. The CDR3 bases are TGTGCCAGCAGCCCGGAAGAGGGGATGCGGAACACTGAAGCTTTCTTT.